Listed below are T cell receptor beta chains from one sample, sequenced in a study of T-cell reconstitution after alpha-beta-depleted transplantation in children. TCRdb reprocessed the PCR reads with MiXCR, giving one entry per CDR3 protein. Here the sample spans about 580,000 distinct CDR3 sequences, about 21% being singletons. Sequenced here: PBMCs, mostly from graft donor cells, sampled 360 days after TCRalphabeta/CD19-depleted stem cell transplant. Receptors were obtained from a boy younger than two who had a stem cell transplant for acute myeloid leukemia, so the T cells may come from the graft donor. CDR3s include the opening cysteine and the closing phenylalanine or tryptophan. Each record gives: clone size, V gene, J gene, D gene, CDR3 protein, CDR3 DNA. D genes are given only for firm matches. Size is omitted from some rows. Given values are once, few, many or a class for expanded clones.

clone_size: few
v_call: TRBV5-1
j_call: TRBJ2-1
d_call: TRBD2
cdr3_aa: CASSRGLAGGRAEQFF
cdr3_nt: TGCGCCAGCAGCAGGGGACTAGCGGGGGGCCGAGCGGAGCAGTTCTTC

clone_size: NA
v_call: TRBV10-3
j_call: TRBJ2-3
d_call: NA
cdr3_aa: CAISRGKSTDTQYF
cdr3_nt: TGTGCCATCAGTAGGGGGAAGAGCACAGATACGCAGTATTTT

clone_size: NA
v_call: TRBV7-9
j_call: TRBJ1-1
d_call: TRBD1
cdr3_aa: CASSARQGSNTEAFF
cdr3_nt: TGTGCCAGCAGCGCCCGACAGGGTTCGAACACTGAAGCTTTCTTT

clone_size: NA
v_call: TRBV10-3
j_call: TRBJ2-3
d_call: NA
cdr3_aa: CAIGRPETDTQYF
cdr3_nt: TGTGCCATCGGAAGGCCGGAAACAGATACGCAGTATTTT

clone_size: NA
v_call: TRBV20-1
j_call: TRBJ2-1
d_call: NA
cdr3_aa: CSARKPGQKGGEQFF
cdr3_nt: TGCAGTGCTAGAAAACCGGGACAGAAGGGAGGTGAGCAGTTCTTC

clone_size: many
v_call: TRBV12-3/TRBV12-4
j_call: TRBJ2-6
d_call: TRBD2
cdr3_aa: CASSLAYASGGRGANVLTF
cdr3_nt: TGTGCCAGCAGTTTAGCGTACGCTAGCGGGGGGAGAGGGGCCAACGTCCTGACTTTC

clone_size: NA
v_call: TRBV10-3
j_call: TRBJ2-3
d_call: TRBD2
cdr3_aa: CAIAGDERGGTDTQYF
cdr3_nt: TGTGCCATCGCTGGGGACGAGCGGGGGGGCACAGATACGCAGTATTTT

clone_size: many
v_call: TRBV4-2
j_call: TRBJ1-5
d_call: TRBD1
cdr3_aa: CASSLKPGQGYSNQPQHF
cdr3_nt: TGTGCCAGCAGCCTAAAGCCGGGACAGGGCTACAGCAATCAGCCCCAGCATTTT

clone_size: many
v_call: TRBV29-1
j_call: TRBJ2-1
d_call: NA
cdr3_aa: CSVEGSRTDYNEQFF
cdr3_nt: TGCAGCGTTGAGGGAAGTAGGACAGATTACAATGAGCAGTTCTTC

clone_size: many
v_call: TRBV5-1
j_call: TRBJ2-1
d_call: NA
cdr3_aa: CASKKVGGQYNEQFF
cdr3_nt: TGCGCCAGCAAAAAGGTGGGGGGGCAGTACAATGAGCAGTTCTTC

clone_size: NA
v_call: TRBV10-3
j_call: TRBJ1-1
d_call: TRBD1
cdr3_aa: CAIRKTGSDTEAFF
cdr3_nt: TGTGCCATCAGAAAGACAGGGTCGGACACTGAAGCTTTCTTT

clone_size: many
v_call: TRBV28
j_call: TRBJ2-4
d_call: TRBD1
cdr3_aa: CASSAGTGVEAKNIQYF
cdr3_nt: TGTGCCAGCAGTGCCGGGACAGGGGTGGAAGCCAAAAACATTCAGTACTTC

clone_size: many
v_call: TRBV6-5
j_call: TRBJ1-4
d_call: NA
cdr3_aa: CASSYSGGPSGEKLFF
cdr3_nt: TGTGCCAGCAGTTACTCCGGCGGCCCCTCGGGTGAAAAACTGTTTTTT

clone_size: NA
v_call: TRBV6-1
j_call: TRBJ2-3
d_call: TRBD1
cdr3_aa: CASSKTGLGTDTQYF
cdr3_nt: TGTGCCAGCAGCAAGACAGGGCTCGGTACAGATACGCAGTATTTT

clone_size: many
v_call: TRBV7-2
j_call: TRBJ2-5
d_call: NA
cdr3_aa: CASSFRGETQYF
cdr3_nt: TGTGCCAGCAGCTTTCGGGGGGAGACCCAGTACTTC

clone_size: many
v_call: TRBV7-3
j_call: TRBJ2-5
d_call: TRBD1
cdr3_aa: CASSPDRTSGTQYF
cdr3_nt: TGTGCCAGCAGTCCGGACAGGACAAGTGGGACCCAGTACTTC

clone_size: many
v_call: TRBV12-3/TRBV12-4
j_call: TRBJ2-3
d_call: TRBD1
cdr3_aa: CASSQGTGGRTDTQYF
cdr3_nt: TGTGCCAGCAGTCAGGGGACAGGGGGCAGGACAGATACGCAGTATTTT

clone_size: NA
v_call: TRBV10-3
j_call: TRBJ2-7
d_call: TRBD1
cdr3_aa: CAISGTGVGEQYF
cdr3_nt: TGTGCCATCAGTGGGACAGGAGTCGGCGAGCAGTACTTC

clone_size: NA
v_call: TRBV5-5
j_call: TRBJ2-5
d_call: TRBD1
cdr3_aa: CASSWLRDRGGETQYF
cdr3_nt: TGTGCCAGCAGCTGGCTTAGGGACAGGGGGGGGGAGACCCAGTACTTC

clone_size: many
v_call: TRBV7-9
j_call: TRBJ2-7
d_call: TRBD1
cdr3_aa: CASSLGTGYVEQYF
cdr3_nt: TGTGCCAGCAGCTTAGGGACAGGGTACGTCGAGCAGTACTTC

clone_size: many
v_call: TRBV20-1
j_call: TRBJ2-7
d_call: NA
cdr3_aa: CSAFASLYEQYF
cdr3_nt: TGCAGTGCTTTTGCCTCATTATACGAGCAGTACTTC

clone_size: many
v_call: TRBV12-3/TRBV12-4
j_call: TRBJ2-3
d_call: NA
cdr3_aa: CASGTGTYTDTQYF
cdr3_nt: TGTGCCAGCGGAACAGGGACGTACACAGATACGCAGTATTTT

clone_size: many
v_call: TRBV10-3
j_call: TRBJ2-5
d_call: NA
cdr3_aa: CAISHSHGNQETQYF
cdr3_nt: TGTGCCATCAGCCACTCCCATGGGAACCAAGAGACCCAGTACTTC

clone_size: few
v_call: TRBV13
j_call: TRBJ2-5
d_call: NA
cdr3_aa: CASSFRGYRHQETQYF
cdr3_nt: TGTGCCAGCAGCTTCAGGGGATATCGCCACCAAGAGACCCAGTACTTC

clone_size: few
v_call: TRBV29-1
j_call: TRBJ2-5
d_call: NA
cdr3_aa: CSVESGIGTQYF
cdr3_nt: TGCAGCGTTGAGTCGGGGATTGGGACCCAGTACTTC

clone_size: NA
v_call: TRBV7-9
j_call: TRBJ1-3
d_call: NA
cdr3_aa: CASSFRTPAVSGNTIYF
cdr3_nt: TGTGCCAGCAGCTTCCGAACCCCGGCGGTCTCCGGAAACACCATATATTTT

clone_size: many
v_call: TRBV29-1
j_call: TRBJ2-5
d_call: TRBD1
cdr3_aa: CSADRAVQETQYF
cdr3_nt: TGCAGCGCTGACAGGGCAGTACAAGAGACCCAGTACTTC

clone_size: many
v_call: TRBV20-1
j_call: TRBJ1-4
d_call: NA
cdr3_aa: CSAQAGVGEKLFF
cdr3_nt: TGCAGTGCTCAGGCAGGGGTCGGTGAAAAACTGTTTTTT

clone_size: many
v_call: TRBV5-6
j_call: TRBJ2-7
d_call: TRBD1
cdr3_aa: CASSLRTGAFLYEQYF
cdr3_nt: TGTGCCAGCAGTCTGCGAACAGGGGCCTTTCTCTACGAGCAGTACTTC

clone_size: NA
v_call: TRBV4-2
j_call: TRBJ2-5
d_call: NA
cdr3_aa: CASSPRLWTALQETQYF
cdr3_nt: TGTGCCAGCAGCCCCCGGCTGTGGACAGCCTTACAAGAGACCCAGTACTTC

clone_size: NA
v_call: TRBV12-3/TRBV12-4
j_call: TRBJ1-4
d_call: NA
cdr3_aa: CASSIGGLGEKLFF
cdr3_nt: TGTGCCAGCAGCATCGGGGGCCTCGGTGAAAAACTGTTTTTT

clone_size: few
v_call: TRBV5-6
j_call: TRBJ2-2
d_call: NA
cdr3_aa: CASSLKGGELFF
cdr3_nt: TGTGCCAGCAGTTTAAAGGGCGGGGAGCTGTTTTTT

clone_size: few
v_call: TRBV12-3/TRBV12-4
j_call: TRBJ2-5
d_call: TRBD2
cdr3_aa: CASSRTSDETQYF
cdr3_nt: TGTGCCAGCAGCCGGACTAGCGATGAGACCCAGTACTTC

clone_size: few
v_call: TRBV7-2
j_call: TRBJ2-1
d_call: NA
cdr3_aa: CASSLEVARGSEQFF
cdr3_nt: TGTGCCAGCAGCTTAGAGGTTGCTCGAGGGTCTGAGCAGTTCTTC